This is a list of T cell receptor beta chains from one sample in a study of identical twins. One entry per CDR3 protein, called by TCRdb with MiXCR from the 5' RACE reads. The sample has fewer than 450,000 distinct CDR3 sequences, roughly 10% seen once; the top ten hold 8% to 9.5%. Sequenced: naive T cells sorted from blood. The receptors come from a woman aged 45 to 65 in good health. Each CDR3 is given with its conserved first and last residue. A D gene is named only where the DNA matches it firmly. Clone size, where shown, is once, few, many, or a class for clones that have expanded.

j_gene	d_gene	abundance	v_gene	CDR3nt	CDR3aa
TRBJ2-3	NA	NA	TRBV2	TGTGCCAGCAGAGAAAGAACCGGAGGGGCAGATACGCAGTATTTT	CASRERTGGADTQYF
TRBJ2-4	NA	many	TRBV7-9	TGTGCCAGCACCCTGGAATTAGCCAAAAACATTCAGTACTTC	CASTLELAKNIQYF
TRBJ2-7	NA	NA	TRBV5-1	TGCGCCAGCAGCCAACCCCGCGGTAAGGCTCCTGAACCCCAGGACTTC	CASSQPRGKAPEPQDF
TRBJ2-1	NA	NA	TRBV20-1	TGCAGTGCTAAAAGTTCCTTCCCCTACAATGAGCAGTTCTTC	CSAKSSFPYNEQFF
TRBJ2-1	TRBD2	few	TRBV5-1	TGCGCCAGCAGCTTGACGAGCGGGGGGTTATTTGAGCAGTTCTTC	CASSLTSGGLFEQFF
TRBJ2-1	TRBD2	many	TRBV7-3	TGTGCCAGCAGCTTAGCCGTAGCGGGAGGATGGAATGAGCAGTTCTTC	CASSLAVAGGWNEQFF
TRBJ2-1	TRBD1	many	TRBV12-3/TRBV12-4	TGTGCCAGCACCGTAGGACAGGGACTCTACAATGAGCAGTTCTTC	CASTVGQGLYNEQFF
TRBJ1-1	NA	many	TRBV12-3/TRBV12-4	TGTGCCAGCAGTTTATGGGGCGACACTGAAGCTTTCTTT	CASSLWGDTEAFF
TRBJ1-1	NA	few	TRBV5-1	TGCGCCAGCAGCTTGGCCAGGGCGGAGACGGGAGTGAGGAACACTGAAGCTTTCTTT	CASSLARAETGVRNTEAFF
TRBJ2-5	TRBD1	once	TRBV30	TGTGCCTGGAACAGGGGTAGTGAGACCCAGTACTTC	CAWNRGSETQYF
TRBJ2-2	NA	NA	TRBV20-1	TGCAGTGCTAGACCCGACAGCGCCAACGGGGAGCTGTTTTTT	CSARPDSANGELFF
TRBJ2-1	NA	once	TRBV4-1	TGCGCCAGCAGCCAAGAGGCTAGCCCCTTGGGTGAGCAGTTCTTC	CASSQEASPLGEQFF
TRBJ2-2	NA	NA	TRBV30	TGTGCCTGGAGTCGGGGAGACGGGGAGCTGTTTTTT	CAWSRGDGELFF
TRBJ1-1	TRBD1	many	TRBV12-3/TRBV12-4	TGTGCCAGCACCACGGGACAGGGGCACACTGAAGCTTTCTTT	CASTTGQGHTEAFF
TRBJ2-5	TRBD1	NA	TRBV20-1	TGCAGTGCTAGAGGAGGGACAGGGCTTGGGGCCCAGTACTTC	CSARGGTGLGAQYF
TRBJ2-1	TRBD2	NA	TRBV29-1	TGCAGCGTTGAAAGTGGGCTAGCGGGGGATAGGGCTGAGCAGTTCTTC	CSVESGLAGDRAEQFF
TRBJ2-3	NA	NA	TRBV7-3	TGTGCCAGCAGCTTAATGGGGGGTCCAGATACGCAGTATTTT	CASSLMGGPDTQYF
TRBJ2-1	NA	NA	TRBV3-1	TGTGCCAGCAGCCAAATTGGTGAGCAGTTCTTC	CASSQIGEQFF
TRBJ1-5	NA	many	TRBV20-1	TGCAGTGCTAGACGACAGGAATTCGGACAGCCCCAGCATTTT	CSARRQEFGQPQHF
TRBJ1-1	NA	few	TRBV4-2	TGTGCCAGCAGCCAGTCCTTTGGACAGTCGAACACTGAAGCTTTCTTT	CASSQSFGQSNTEAFF
TRBJ2-1	NA	few	TRBV5-1	TGCGCCAGCAGCTTGAGACTGTCCTACAATGAGCAGTTCTTC	CASSLRLSYNEQFF
TRBJ2-6	NA	NA	TRBV21-1	TGTGCCAGCAGCACCACAGGGACTGGGGCCAACGTCCTGACTTTC	CASSTTGTGANVLTF
TRBJ2-1	NA	NA	TRBV5-5	TGTGCCAGCAGCTTCTGGGACCTATCCTTCGATGAGCAGTTCTTC	CASSFWDLSFDEQFF
TRBJ1-5	TRBD1	few	TRBV7-8	TGTGCCAGCACCCTAGACAGGGCATATAGCAATCAGCCCCAGCATTTT	CASTLDRAYSNQPQHF
TRBJ1-2	NA	many	TRBV16	TGTGCCAGCAGCCAGAGGGGCGTCGGTGGCTACACCTTC	CASSQRGVGGYTF
TRBJ2-5	TRBD1	few	TRBV24-1	TGTGCCACCAGTGATTCCCGGGACAGGGTGGAGACCCAGTACTTC	CATSDSRDRVETQYF
TRBJ2-5	TRBD1	few	TRBV6-5	TGTGCCAGCAGTTGGACAGGGGGAGTCCAAGAGACCCAGTACTTC	CASSWTGGVQETQYF
TRBJ2-2	TRBD2	many	TRBV5-1	TGCGCCAGCAGCTTAGGTAGCGGGACCATGAACACCGGGGAGCTGTTTTTT	CASSLGSGTMNTGELFF